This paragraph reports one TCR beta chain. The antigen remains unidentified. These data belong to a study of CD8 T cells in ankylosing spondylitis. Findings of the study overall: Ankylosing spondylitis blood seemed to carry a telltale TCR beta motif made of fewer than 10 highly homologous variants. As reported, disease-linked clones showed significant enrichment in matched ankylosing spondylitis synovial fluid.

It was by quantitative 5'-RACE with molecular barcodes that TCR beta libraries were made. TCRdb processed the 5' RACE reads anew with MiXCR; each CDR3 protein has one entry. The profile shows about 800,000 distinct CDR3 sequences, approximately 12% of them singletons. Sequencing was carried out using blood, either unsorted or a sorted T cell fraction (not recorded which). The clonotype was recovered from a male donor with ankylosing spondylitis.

In nucleotides, the CDR3 is TGCGCCAGCAGCCGGACTAGCCTCTCCTACGAGCAGTACTTC. Protein: CASSRTSLSYEQYF. The chain is built from TRBV4-1 and TRBJ2-7; TRBD2 agrees at 8 bases. J was trimmed by 0 bases and V by 4 bases; bases with no gene match: 2. Looked up from germline, CDR1 is MGHRA and CDR2 is YSYEKL. The CDR3 contains 14 residues.